Listed here are 21 T cell receptor beta chains from one sample, sequenced in a study. TCRdb re-called the RT-PCR reads with MiXCR, one entry per CDR3 protein. The sample includes around 700,000 distinct CDR3 sequences, 14% of them seen just once. Sequencing was performed on memory CD4+ T cells from blood. These receptors came from a female donor in good health, serving as a healthy control.

This clonotype was found many times. The rearrangement links TRBV20-1 to TRBJ1-2; no clear D gene. The CDR3 contains 12 residues. Germline V gene lookup returns CDR1 DFQATT and CDR2 SNEGSKA (reference sequence). Trimming removed 5 bases at V and 5 bases at J, with 12 bases between. The CDR3 spells CSAWTEMYGYTF. The CDR3 nucleotides are TGCAGTGCTTGGACCGAAATGTATGGCTACACCTTC.

This chain joins TRBV27 and TRBJ2-7; TRBD1 matches at 7 bases. The CDR3 totals 15 residues. J gave up 4 bases and V 5 bases, and 11 bases lay outside the gene matches. In germline, CDR1 is MNHEY, CDR2 SMNVEV (reference sequence). CDR3 DNA: TGTGCCAGCAGTCCGACAGGGTGGTTTTCATACGAGCAGTACTTC. Protein sequence: CASSPTGWFSYEQYF.

This clonotype was counted at least ten times. The chain joins TRBV20-1 to TRBJ2-1; D gene unclear. Trimming shortened V by 3 bases and J by 10 bases, and 10 bases separated the two germline ends. In germline, CDR1 is DFQATT, CDR2 SNEGSKA (reference sequence). The CDR3 extends over 11 amino acids. The DNA for the CDR3 is TGCAGTGCTAGTAAACTCCGAGAGCAGTTCTTC. Translated, it gives CSASKLREQFF.

In this sample, this clonotype turned up a few times. The chain couples TRBV6-6 to TRBJ1-5; 7 bases map to TRBD1. The CDR3 loop spans 15 amino acids. The germline CDR1 and CDR2 sequences are MNHNY and SVGAGI (reference sequence). The J segment lost 1 base and the V segment lost 6 bases, leaving 6 bases of the junction unmatched. The CDR3 region has the DNA TGTGCCAGCAGACCACAGGGGACAAGCAATCAGCCCCAGCATTTT. Amino acid sequence: CASRPQGTSNQPQHF.

This clonotype was counted ten times or more. The chain employs TRBV7-9 and TRBJ1-1; 9 bases are a match to TRBD1. This CDR3 is built from 15 residues. The J segment lost 4 bases and the V segment lost 5 bases, leaving 8 bases of the junction unmatched. Germline loops: CDR1 SEHNR, CDR2 FQNEAQ (reference sequence). The CDR3 sequence is CASSEQGARVTEAFF. The DNA for the CDR3 is TGTGCCAGCAGCGAACAGGGGGCGAGAGTCACTGAAGCTTTCTTT. The full variable domain, completed using reference TRBV7-9 and TRBJ1-1, is DTGVSQNPRHKITKRGQNVTFRCDPISEHNRLYWYRQTLGQGPEFLTYFQNEAQLEKSRLLSDRFSAERPKGSFSTLEIQRTEQGDSAMYLCASSEQGARVTEAFFGQGTRLTVV.

This clonotype was detected a few times. The CDR3 region is CASSPDRLGANYGYTF. The CDR3 DNA is TGCGCCAGCAGCCCCGACAGATTGGGGGCCAACTATGGCTACACCTTC. J is TRBJ1-2 and V is TRBV5-1, with D possibly TRBD1 on 6 matching bases. Germline V gives CDR1 SGHRS, CDR2 YFSETQ. This CDR3 spans 16 amino acids. The ends were cut back, 4 bases at V and 2 bases at J, with 18 bases in the middle.

The rearrangement links TRBV4-2 to TRBJ2-2; TRBD2 matches 7 bases. CDR1 and CDR2 (germline): LGHNA, YNFKEQ. The CDR3 consists of 17 residues. The ends lost 0 bases at V and 4 bases at J; junction bases unmatched: 8. CDR3 sequence: CASSQEGLAAFTGELFF. The DNA for the CDR3 is TGTGCCAGCAGCCAAGAGGGGCTAGCGGCCTTCACCGGGGAGCTGTTTTTT.

This clonotype was seen a handful of times. This rearrangement joins TRBV20-1 to TRBJ2-7, with 12 bases fitting TRBD2. J gave up 2 bases and V 5 bases, and 10 bases lay outside the gene matches. The CDR3 contains 16 residues. CDR1 DFQATT and CDR2 SNEGSKA come from the germline V gene (reference sequence). CDR3 loop: CSAPGTSGFVTYEQYF. Written as DNA, the CDR3 is TGCAGTGCTCCCGGGACTAGCGGGTTTGTTACCTACGAGCAGTACTTC.

This clonotype has just a few counts. DNA for the CDR3: TGTGCCAGCAGTACCGGGCCACCCCATAACACCGGGGAGCTGTTTTTT. It encodes CASSTGPPHNTGELFF. This chain joins TRBV6-1 and TRBJ2-2; D uncertain. Looked up from germline, CDR1 is MNHNS and CDR2 is SASEGT. The CDR3 has 16 amino acids. Trimming took 5 bases from V and 2 from J, leaving 15 bases between them.

This clonotype was seen ten or more times. The CDR3 protein is CSVDGGSSEQYF. CDR3 in DNA: TGCAGCGTTGATGGCGGGAGTAGCGAGCAGTACTTC. The chain combines TRBV29-1 with TRBJ2-7; 7 positions match TRBD2. CDR1 is SQVTM, CDR2 ANQGSEA, per germline. This CDR3 is built from 12 residues. V trimming: 3 bases; J trimming: 6 bases; junction bases outside the gene matches: 5.

At least ten counts were recorded for this clonotype. The rearrangement uses TRBV27 and TRBJ2-2; TRBD2 agrees at 10 bases. This CDR3 comprises 15 residues. The V gene's germline CDR1 is MNHEY and CDR2 SMNVEV (reference sequence). With 5 bases clipped from V and 6 bases from J, the junction kept 6 bases outside the gene matches. The CDR3 DNA reads as TGTGCCAGCAGTGTGCTAGCGGGAGTGGCCGGGGAGCTGTTTTTT. It is translated as CASSVLAGVAGELFF.

J is TRBJ2-5 and V is TRBV27, with 7 bases fitting TRBD2. The germline V gene encodes CDR1 MNHEY and CDR2 SMNVEV (reference sequence). V shed 2 bases and J 5 bases; nucleotides not matched to a gene: 8. The CDR3 spans 15 residues. CDR3 nucleotides: TGTGCCAGCAGTTTAATCGCTGGGCGGGGGGAGACCCAGTACTTC. It translates to CASSLIAGRGETQYF.

The chain carries TRBV6-5 and TRBJ1-5, with D possibly matching TRBD1 (5 bases). CDR3 length: 15 amino acids. Trimming cost V 6 bases and J 1 base, with 13 bases left between them. The germline V gene encodes CDR1 MNHEY and CDR2 SVGAGI. The CDR3 nucleotides read TGTGCCAGCAGACCTGGACGGACAAGCAATCAGCCCCAGCATTTT. Encoded protein: CASRPGRTSNQPQHF.

This clonotype showed up just a few times. The chain carries TRBV28 and TRBJ2-3; 11 bases fit TRBD2. Germline trimming cut 5 bases from V and 1 base from J; bases unmatched to any gene: 5. Germline values: CDR1 MDHEN, CDR2 SYDVKM. The CDR3 has 16 amino acids. The CDR3 DNA is TGTGCCAGCAGTCGCCTTAGCGGGAGGGGCACAGATACGCAGTATTTT. Amino acids: CASSRLSGRGTDTQYF.

The CDR3 protein is CASQTGREHTGELFF. The CDR3 DNA reads as TGCGCCAGCCAAACCGGGAGGGAACACACCGGGGAGCTGTTTTTT. The chain joins TRBV5-1 to TRBJ2-2; 8 nucleotides align to TRBD2. The CDR3 is 15 residues long. The V segment lost 7 bases and the J segment 3 bases; nucleotides outside the gene matches: 8. From germline, CDR1 is SGHRS and CDR2 YFSETQ.

This clonotype showed up many times. The J gene is TRBJ2-7, the V gene TRBV5-1, with 13 bases lining up with TRBD2. V gave up 4 bases and J gave up 5 bases; unmatched junction bases: 6. CDR1 and CDR2 (germline): SGHRS, YFSETQ. The CDR3 loop spans 15 amino acids. The CDR3 DNA reads TGCGCCAGCAGCGAAGGACTAGCGGGAGTTGACGAGCAGTACTTC. It translates to CASSEGLAGVDEQYF.

A remark on this clonotype: Germline is not matched at one junction end, which may reflect a read error. J is TRBJ2-7 and V is TRBV7-9, with 11 bases lining up with TRBD2. Germline CDR1 is SEHNR and CDR2 is FQNEAQ (reference sequence). CDR3 length equals 14 residues. The CDR3 spells CAGSLTSGSYEQYF. CDR3 nucleotides: TGTGCCGGCAGCTTAACTAGCGGGAGCTACGAGCAGTACTTC.

The chain joins TRBV20-1 to TRBJ2-3; 8 bases agree with TRBD2. The CDR3 contains 15 residues. Losses at the gene ends were 3 bases for V and 5 bases for J; bases not matched to a gene: 10. CDR1 and CDR2 from the germline V gene are DFQATT and SNEGSKA (reference sequence). The CDR3 spells CSASGGAVERDTQYF. For the CDR3, the DNA is TGCAGTGCTAGCGGGGGGGCAGTAGAGAGAGATACGCAGTATTTT.

This clonotype was picked up a small number of times. This sequence joins TRBV7-3 and TRBJ2-5, with 11 bases identical to TRBD1. Germline CDR1 and CDR2: SGHTA and FQGTGA. The ends lost 1 base at V and 4 bases at J; junction bases unmatched: 5. The CDR3 has 16 residues. CDR3 bases: TGTGCCAGCAGCTTAAACGCCGGGACAGGGGGAGAGACCCAGTACTTC. Translation gives CASSLNAGTGGETQYF.

The gene calls are TRBV11-2 and TRBJ2-7, with D perhaps TRBD2 (5 bases). This CDR3 comprises 16 residues. Germline CDR1 reads SGHAT; CDR2 reads FQNNGV. With 0 bases removed from V and 0 bases from J, the gap between germline ends came to 12 bases. The CDR3, as DNA: TGTGCCAGCAGCTTAGAGAGATTAGCGCGCTCCTACGAGCAGTACTTC. It yields the protein CASSLERLARSYEQYF.

This clonotype has ten or more counts. The rearrangement joins TRBV7-9 to TRBJ2-7; no definite D call. V was clipped by 5 bases and J by 0 bases, with 8 bases between them. Germline assignment: CDR1 SEHNR and CDR2 FQNEAQ (reference sequence). The CDR3 covers 13 residues. CDR3 nucleotide sequence: TGTGCCAGCAGCCGGAGAAGCTCCTACGAGCAGTACTTC. Protein product: CASSRRSSYEQYF.